This T cell receptor (beta chain) stems from a study of CXCR3-negative and CXCR3-positive naive CD8 T cells. Study-wide findings and caveats: Compared with CXCR3-negative naive cells, CXCR3-positive naive cells showed more hydrophobic TRB CDR3s. After cryopreservation, CXCR3 expression dropped partially; most assays used fresh PBMCs.

Remarks on this clonotype: Its target is not known.

UMI-tagged TRB cDNA libraries were built via 5' RACE. Following a re-call of the 5' RACE reads, TCRdb has one entry per CDR3 protein and lacks DNA. In all, the sample yields about 56,000 distinct CDR3 sequences. This CDR3 comprises 13 residues. The germline gives CDR1 SQVTM, CDR2 ANQGSEA. The sample taken for sequencing was naive CXCR3+ CD8+ T cells from blood. The subset denotes: CD45RO-CCR7+CD27+CD95- naive CD8+ T cells expressing CXCR3 (TNR3+). This sequence was found in a human donor in good health. Some clones in this sample may be carry-over from other donors' samples. The V gene is TRBV29-1, the J gene TRBJ2-1; TCRdb's D call, TRBD2, is unchecked because there is no DNA. The CDR3 is CSGLAGGPVEQFF.